The 14 T cell receptor beta chains in this list originate from one sample, sequenced in a study of yellow fever vaccine responses in identical twins. TCRdb re-derived calls from the RT-PCR reads in MiXCR, one entry per CDR3 protein. The table includes around 1,200 distinct CDR3 sequences, approximately 84% detected once. The sample here was T cells from blood (PBMCs), unsorted or a sorted subset (not recorded which), taken before or after yellow fever vaccination (not recorded which). These receptors were taken from a female donor who received the yellow fever vaccine.

The V and J genes are TRBV5-6 and TRBJ1-2; D is unresolved. This CDR3 has 13 amino acids. The germline gives CDR1 SGHDT, CDR2 YYEEEE. Trimming stripped 0 bases from V and 5 bases from J, with 8 bases between. As DNA, the CDR3 is TGTGCCAGCAGCTTGGGTAGAGATTATGGCTACACCTTC. Translating it yields CASSLGRDYGYTF.

J is TRBJ1-2 and V is TRBV4-1; D perhaps matches TRBD1 (6 bases). V was trimmed by 4 bases and J by 4 bases, leaving 13 bases between them. CDR3 length: 14 residues. Germline-derived CDR1 and CDR2 are MGHRA and YSYEKL. CDR3 DNA sequence: TGCGCCAGCAGCCCTTGGGGGCGGAGCTATGGCTACACCTTC. As protein: CASSPWGRSYGYTF.

This rearrangement joins TRBV7-9 to TRBJ2-7; a possible D gene is TRBD1 (6 bases). The CDR3 totals 13 residues. Germline V gene lookup returns CDR1 SEHNR and CDR2 FQNEAQ (reference sequence). The V and J ends lost 6 bases and 4 bases respectively, with 13 bases between them. CDR3 sequence reads: CASRQNQGYEQYF. The CDR3 DNA reads TGTGCCAGCAGACAAAACCAGGGGTACGAGCAGTACTTC.

V usage is TRBV4-3 and J usage is TRBJ1-5, with D unclear. Germline CDR1 is LGHNA and CDR2 is YSLEER. With 0 bases removed from V and 6 bases from J, the gap between germline ends came to 6 bases. CDR3 length: 13 amino acids. The CDR3 protein is CASSQEPSQPQHF. CDR3 nucleotide sequence: TGCGCCAGCAGCCAAGAGCCCAGTCAGCCCCAGCATTTT.

This clonotype turned up a few times. This CDR3 reads CASRGLAESYEQYF. In DNA, the CDR3 is TGTGCCAGCAGGGGACTAGCGGAATCCTACGAGCAGTACTTC. The chain couples TRBV6-5 to TRBJ2-7; 11 bases are shared with TRBD2. The CDR3 sequence is 14 residues long. The trim removed 6 bases at V and 1 base at J, leaving 2 bases unmatched. CDR1 MNHEY and CDR2 SVGAGI come from the germline V gene.

The chain couples TRBV10-1 to TRBJ2-2, with 9 bases lining up with TRBD1. The CDR3 covers 15 residues. Trimming cost V 9 bases and J 4 bases; bases outside gene matches: 9. Looked up from germline, CDR1 is WNHNN and CDR2 is SYGVQD (reference sequence). CDR3 loop: CASSVQGAGTGELFF. Here the CDR3 DNA reads TGCGCCAGTTCAGTACAGGGGGCCGGCACCGGGGAGCTGTTTTTT.

The chain couples TRBV19 to TRBJ2-7, with a possible D match to TRBD2 (5 bases). Per the germline V gene, CDR1 is LNHDA and CDR2 is SQIVND (reference sequence). This CDR3 has 13 residues. Trimming removed 4 bases at V and 4 bases at J, with 11 bases between. As DNA, the CDR3 is TGTGCCAGTAGTACCGGGGTGGTTTACGAGCAGTACTTC. It is translated as CASSTGVVYEQYF.

This clonotype was observed a single time. This sequence joins TRBV7-3 and TRBJ2-3; 11 nucleotides align to TRBD2. The germline gives CDR1 SGHTA, CDR2 FQGTGA. CDR3 length: 13 amino acids. With 6 bases clipped from V and 8 bases from J, the junction kept 4 bases outside the gene matches. CDR3 region: CASSSGGAATQYF. The CDR3 DNA reads TGTGCCAGCAGTAGCGGGGGGGCCGCTACGCAGTATTTT. The entire variable domain, with the rest obtained from reference TRBV7-3 and TRBJ2-3, is as follows: GAGVSQTPSNKVTEKGKYVELRCDPISGHTALYWYRQSLGQGPEFLIYFQGTGAADDSGLPNDRFFAVRPEGSVSTLKIQRTERGDSAVYLCASSSGGAATQYFGPGTRLTVL.

This chain joins TRBV5-5 and TRBJ1-5; D gene uncertain. CDR1 and CDR2 (germline): SGHKS, YYEKEE (reference sequence). V lost 2 bases to trimming and J lost 2 bases, with 8 bases between them. The CDR3 length is 14 residues. The CDR3 reads CASSFGVGNQPQHF. DNA for the CDR3: TGTGCCAGCAGCTTTGGTGTCGGCAATCAGCCCCAGCATTTT.

CDR3 region: CASSQGGGRGGETQYF. The CDR3 bases are TGTGCCAGCAGCCAAGGAGGCGGGCGGGGGGGAGAGACCCAGTACTTC. The gene calls are TRBV3-1 and TRBJ2-5; the match to TRBD2 covers 9 bases. This CDR3 comprises 16 residues. From germline, CDR1 is LGHDT and CDR2 YNNKEL (reference sequence). The V and J ends lost 1 base and 4 bases, in that order; junction bases with no gene match: 7.

V and J are TRBV3-1 and TRBJ1-6; 10 nucleotides agree with TRBD1. This CDR3 comprises 16 residues. The ends lost 4 bases at V and 7 bases at J; junction bases unmatched: 7. The germline CDR1 and CDR2 sequences are LGHDT and YNNKEL (reference sequence). As DNA, the CDR3 is TGTGCCAGCAGCCGCCGGGACAGGGGCCGGAATTCACCCCTCCACTTT. It codes for CASSRRDRGRNSPLHF.

This clonotype was detected only once. The V and J genes are TRBV30 and TRBJ1-2; unclear D gene. Germline V CDR1 and CDR2: GTSNPN, SVGIG (reference sequence). The V end was cut by 0 bases, the J end by 6 bases, with 17 bases between. The CDR3 length is 15 residues. CDR3 region: CAWSVRIGSSHGYTF. CDR3 nucleotides: TGTGCCTGGAGTGTACGGATAGGGAGCTCCCATGGCTACACCTTC.

J is TRBJ2-4 and V is TRBV11-3; D remains unclear. CDR1 and CDR2 from the germline V gene are SGHNT and YENEEA. The CDR3 runs to 15 residues. V gave up 4 bases and J gave up 7 bases, with 17 bases separating them. CDR3 sequence (DNA): TGTGCCAGCAGCTCGAACCCTGGCGGAGTGAACATTCAGTACTTC. This gives the protein CASSSNPGGVNIQYF.

The CDR3 loop reads CASSPRTGPEAFF. CDR3 DNA: TGTGCCAGCTCACCAAGAACAGGGCCTGAAGCTTTCTTT. The V and J genes are TRBV18 and TRBJ1-1; D possibly corresponds to TRBD1 (6 bases). Trimming pared 2 bases from V and 6 bases from J, leaving 10 bases between. Germline V gene sequence: CDR1 KGHSH, CDR2 LQKENI. CDR3 size: 13 residues. Supplemented by reference TRBV18 and TRBJ1-1, the full variable domain reads NAGVMQNPRHLVRRRGQEARLRCSPMKGHSHVYWYRQLPEEGLKFMVYLQKENIIDESGMPKERFSAEFPKEGPSILRIQQVVRGDSAAYFCASSPRTGPEAFFGQGTRLTVV.